This entry is about one T cell receptor (beta chain). Using immunoSEQ multiplex PCR, the repertoire was profiled, and TCRdb retains in-frame clones only, with some absent. Among tens of thousands of clones listed, 88% were seen once. Germline CDR1 LGHDT, CDR2 YNNKEL (reference sequence). V shed 1 base and J shed 5 bases, with 15 bases lying between them. This CDR3 comprises 15 residues. This specimen comes from a study of blood T cell repertoires in COVID-19. Study-level background: The United States, Italy and Spain provided the acute and convalescent COVID-19 samples.

This receptor was identified in a human donor in a cohort sampled during active COVID-19. The chain is built from TRBV3-1 (or the pseudogene TRBV3-2) and TRBJ2-7; tentatively, D is TRBD2 (6 bases). Sequencing was done on a sample of peripheral blood. CDR3 in amino acids: CASSQGGGVLDEQYF. The DNA of the CDR3 is TGTGCCAGCAGCCAAGGTGGAGGGGTTCTGGACGAGCAGTACTTC.